This T cell receptor (beta chain) was retrieved from a study of vaccination effects on CD4 cells after COVID-19. TCRdb keeps only in-frame clones here, not all; method: immunoSEQ multiplex PCR. The table lists approximately 30,000 clones, around 82% of them singletons. Pools of viral peptides were used by the ViraFEST assay to expand antigen-specific CD4+ T cells ahead of sequencing. It was after approximately 11 days of culture that CD4+ T cells were isolated. BNT162b2 vaccine or mRNA-1273 vaccine was given to participants in two doses. Days 3 and 7 saw half the medium replaced with IL-2 medium. In this sample, this clone turned up a few times. What it recognizes is unknown. The CDR3 length is 13 residues. Germline CDR1 is MNHEY and CDR2 is SVGEGT. Trimming stripped 5 bases from V and 6 bases from J, with 11 bases between.

Sequencing used CD4+ T cells from PBMCs cultured with HCoV-NL63 spike peptides, obtained after COVID-19 vaccination. The chain has TRBV6-2 or TRBV6-3 and TRBJ1-5; D unresolved. The sequence came from a human donor who received a COVID-19 vaccine. Some clones in this sample may be carry-over from other donors' samples. CDR3 in amino acids: CASSVTGGQPQHF. CDR3 bases: TGTGCCAGCAGTGTGACTGGTGGTCAGCCCCAGCATTTT.